The text below deals with one T cell receptor (beta chain). Its antigen remains unidentified. This record belongs to a study of shared clonotypes between healthy human individuals. Study results and limitations: Lower generation probabilities were found for non-shared clonotypes than for those shared by all four donors. Represented diversity (both genetic and exposure-history) was limited by the small number of donors.

Authors' analysis steps: ImmunoSEQ yielded junction-only sequences lacking quality scores, so filtering differed. Measured with immunoSEQ multiplex PCR; TCRdb has only the in-frame clones, and not every one. V, J and clone size are those of that table, while D and trimming were read from the DNA. Of over 750,000 clones listed, about 96% are singletons. Naive CD8 cells were CD45RO-negative, positively selected for CCR7, excluding terminally differentiated effector memory CD45RA+ cells. Those who donated, Caucasian adults without exception, all lived in Nashville, Tennessee. The origin of this receptor is a man aged 25-40 years in good health. Sequenced material: naive CD8+ T cells sorted from blood.

CDR3 sequence (DNA): TGTGCCAGCAGTTCCTGGGGGAGGGGAGCAGATACGCAGTATTTT. This encodes CASSSWGRGADTQYF. V is TRBV6-5 and J is TRBJ2-3; 7 bases align to TRBD2. CDR1 MNHEY and CDR2 SVGAGI come from the germline V gene. With V trimmed by 4 bases and J by 4 bases, 8 bases remained unmatched. The CDR3 is 15 residues long.